This T cell receptor (beta chain) was captured in a study of T cells in Graves' hyperthyroidism and ophthalmopathy. From RNA transcripts, TCR beta CDR3 regions were amplified. TCR CDR3 underwent first-round RT-PCR with the HTBI primer set. TCRdb re-analysed the multiplex PCR reads in MiXCR, keeping a single row per CDR3 protein. Of 350,000 or so distinct CDR3 sequences in the sample, about 20% are singletons; the top ten hold approximately 49%. Losses at the gene ends were 5 bases for V and 2 bases for J; bases not matched to a gene: 6. The CDR3 runs 15 residues. Germline V gene lookup returns CDR1 SGHAT and CDR2 FQNNGV. This clonotype was observed many times.

This chain uses TRBV11-2 with TRBJ2-1; TRBD1 matches at 7 bases. Specimen: blood. The origin of this receptor is a woman between 45 and 65 years old with Graves' hyperthyroidism. This CDR3 reads CASSPRQGPYNEQFF. For the CDR3, the DNA is TGTGCCAGCAGCCCCAGACAGGGTCCCTACAATGAGCAGTTCTTC.